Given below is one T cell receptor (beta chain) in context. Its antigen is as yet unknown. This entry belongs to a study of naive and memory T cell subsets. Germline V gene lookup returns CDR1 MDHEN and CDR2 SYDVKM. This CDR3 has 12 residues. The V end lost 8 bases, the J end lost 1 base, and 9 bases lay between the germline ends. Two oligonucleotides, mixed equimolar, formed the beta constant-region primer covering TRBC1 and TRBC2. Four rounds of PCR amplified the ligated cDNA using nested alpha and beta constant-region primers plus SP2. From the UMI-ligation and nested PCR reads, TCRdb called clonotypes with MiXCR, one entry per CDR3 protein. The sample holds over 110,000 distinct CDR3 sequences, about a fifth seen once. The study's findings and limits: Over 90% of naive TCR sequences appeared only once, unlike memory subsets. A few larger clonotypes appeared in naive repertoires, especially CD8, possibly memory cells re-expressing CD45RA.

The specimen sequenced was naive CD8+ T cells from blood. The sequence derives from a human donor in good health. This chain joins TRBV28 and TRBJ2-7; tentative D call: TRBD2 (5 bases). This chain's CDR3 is CASGGNSYEQYF. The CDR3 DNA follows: TGTGCCAGCGGAGGAAATTCCTACGAGCAGTACTTC.